Following are 13 T cell receptor beta chains from one sample sequenced in a study of blood T cell repertoires in COVID-19. Here immunoSEQ multiplex PCR was the method, and the copy in TCRdb shows in-frame clones only, minus some. The sample holds hundreds of thousands of clones, roughly 90% seen once. The sample comprised peripheral blood. The receptors stem from a woman aged 50 to 60 who had recovered from COVID-19.

This chain connects TRBV19 to TRBJ1-2; D is undetermined. CDR1 is LNHDA and CDR2 is SQIVND in the germline V gene (reference sequence). Trimming shortened V by 5 bases and J by 6 bases, and 13 bases separated the two germline ends. This CDR3 is built from 13 residues. The CDR3 sequence: CASSATRNDGYTF. The CDR3 nucleotides are TGTGCCAGTAGTGCCACGCGCAACGATGGCTACACCTTC. Full variable domain (missing parts from reference TRBV19 and TRBJ1-2): DGGITQSPKYLFRKEGQNVTLSCEQNLNHDAMYWYRQDPGQGLRLIYYSQIVNDFQKGDIAEGYSVSREKKESFPLTVTSAQKNPTAFYLCASSATRNDGYTFGSGTRLTVV.

The chain couples TRBV3-1 (or the pseudogene TRBV3-2) to TRBJ1-5; possibly TRBD1 for D (5 bases). Trimming stripped 0 bases from V and 4 bases from J, with 19 bases between. Germline V lookup: CDR1 LGHDT, CDR2 YNNKEL (reference sequence). CDR3 length equals 18 residues. CDR3: CASSQDGLRRDGNQPQHF. The CDR3 coding sequence is TGTGCCAGCAGCCAAGATGGTTTGAGGAGGGACGGAAATCAGCCCCAGCATTTT.

This chain uses TRBV2 with TRBJ1-5, with TRBD1 matching over 11 bases. Germline V gene data show CDR1 as SNHLY and CDR2 as FYNNEI. J gave up 6 bases and V 5 bases, and 6 bases lay outside the gene matches. The CDR3 has 15 residues. The CDR3 protein is CASSPGTGGVQPQHF. CDR3 bases: TGTGCCAGCAGTCCCGGGACAGGGGGAGTTCAGCCCCAGCATTTT.

Notes on this clone: The sample contains more than one DNA sequence encoding this CDR3. The chain uses TRBV6-5 and TRBJ1-5; 8 bases align to TRBD1. Per the germline V gene, CDR1 is MNHEY and CDR2 is SVGAGI. The V and J ends lost 5 bases and 6 bases, in that order; junction bases with no gene match: 3. There are 13 residues in the CDR3. The chain's CDR3 is CASSIDRGQPQHF. In DNA form, the CDR3 reads TGTGCCAGCAGTATCGACAGGGGTCAGCCCCAGCATTTT.

The chain is built from TRBV12-3 or TRBV12-4 and TRBJ2-1; unclear D gene. The CDR3 has 12 residues. V lost 5 bases, J lost 7 bases, and 9 bases lay in between. CDR3 region: CASSLPRNEQFF. In DNA form, the CDR3 reads TGTGCCAGCAGTCTCCCCCGGAATGAGCAGTTCTTC.

The chain uses TRBV5-6 and TRBJ2-3; D possibly corresponds to TRBD2 (7 bases). The CDR3 has 16 amino acids. V lost 0 bases to trimming and J lost 5 bases, with 16 bases between them. Germline CDR1 reads SGHDT; CDR2 reads YYEEEE. The CDR3 is CASSLGARGREDTQYF. As DNA, the CDR3 is TGTGCCAGCAGCTTGGGGGCGCGGGGGCGCGAAGATACGCAGTATTTT.

The chain joins TRBV28 to TRBJ1-4, with TRBD1 identical over 9 bases. Trimming removed 4 bases from V and 4 bases from J; junction bases left unmatched: 13. Germline lookup yields CDR1 MDHEN and CDR2 SYDVKM. The CDR3 contains 18 residues. The CDR3 DNA reads TGTGCCAGCAGTTCACCTCGACAGGGGGGGATGTATAATGAAAAACTGTTTTTT. Translation gives CASSSPRQGGMYNEKLFF.

The chain links TRBV28 to TRBJ1-1; possible D gene TRBD1, 5 bases. Trimming pared 4 bases from V and 1 base from J, leaving 10 bases between. Germline CDR1 reads MDHEN; CDR2 reads SYDVKM. The CDR3 contains 14 residues. CDR3 sequence: CASSSPGGNTEAFF. The CDR3 nucleotides are TGTGCCAGCAGTTCCCCGGGGGGGAACACTGAAGCTTTCTTT.

The V and J genes are TRBV9 and TRBJ2-7, with D tentatively TRBD2 (5 bases). Trimming removed 3 bases at V and 7 bases at J, with 14 bases between. Germline CDR1 SGDLS, CDR2 YYNGEE. This CDR3 spans 13 amino acids. The CDR3 DNA follows: TGTGCCAGCAGCGCCGGGGTTTTGGGGGAGCAGTACTTC. Translation gives CASSAGVLGEQYF.

The rearrangement uses TRBV4-1 and TRBJ2-5; TRBD2 might be the D (5 bases). In germline, CDR1 is MGHRA, CDR2 YSYEKL. V lost 3 bases and J lost 0, with 11 bases in between. There are 15 residues in the CDR3. Here the CDR3 DNA reads TGCGCCAGCAGCCAGGCAACGGGGTACCAAGAGACCCAGTACTTC. Residues: CASSQATGYQETQYF.

The chain carries TRBV6-2 or TRBV6-3 and TRBJ2-1; 8 positions agree with TRBD2. The ends lost 3 bases at V and 7 bases at J; junction bases unmatched: 5. CDR3 length equals 14 residues. Germline V gene data show CDR1 as MNHEY and CDR2 as SVGEGT. Here the CDR3 DNA reads TGTGCCAGCAGTTATAATCAGCGGGGGAATGAGCAGTTCTTC. This encodes CASSYNQRGNEQFF.

The rearrangement uses TRBV9 and TRBJ1-6; TRBD1 matches at 8 bases. CDR1 SGDLS and CDR2 YYNGEE come from the germline V gene. The CDR3 contains 15 residues. J gave up 10 bases and V 4 bases, and 10 bases lay outside the gene matches. The CDR3 spells CASSSGGQGGSPLHF. In DNA, the CDR3 is TGTGCCAGCAGCTCCGGAGGACAGGGAGGATCACCCCTCCACTTT.

V and J are TRBV11-2 and TRBJ2-7; D remains ambiguous. The CDR3 is 14 amino acids. Germline V gives CDR1 SGHAT, CDR2 FQNNGV. Trimming shortened V by 2 bases and J by 1 base, and 9 bases separated the two germline ends. The CDR3 DNA follows: TGTGCCAGCAGCTTATCCAGGTTGTCCTACGAGCAGTACTTC. Amino acid sequence: CASSLSRLSYEQYF.